This TCR beta chain appears in the sequencing data of a study of OX40 agonist ivuxolimab in advanced cancers. Study-level results: Circulating CD4+ and CD8+ T cells showed clonal expansion by week 6 at 0.1 to 3.0 mg/kg. Partial responders dosed at 0.1-3.0 mg/kg displayed clonal expansion ranking among the lowest.

The study sampled blood at baseline, cycle 4 day 1, and cycle 7 day 1. The V end lost 4 bases, the J end lost 6 bases, and 19 bases lay between the germline ends. Germline CDR1 is SGHRS and CDR2 is YFSETQ. This CDR3 comprises 15 residues. The sample holds a few counts of this clone. Its antigen is unidentified. Repertoires were generated with immunoSEQ multiplex PCR, while TCRdb's copy carries only in-frame clones and drops some. The sample lists about 70,000 clones, 80% to 95% occurring once. The V gene is TRBV5-1, the J gene TRBJ1-2; no definite D call. Sequencing was performed on CD4+ or CD8+ T cells sorted from blood, taken in a trial of the OX40 agonist ivuxolimab. This sequence was found in an adult with an advanced solid tumor such as melanoma, head and neck, liver or kidney cancer. CDR3 coding DNA: TGCGCCAGCAGCACCCTACCACAGCCGGAGGATGGCTACACCTTC. Residues: CASSTLPQPEDGYTF.